This TCR beta chain was captured in a study of PD-1 blockade in mismatch repair-deficient tumors. Study-wide results and caveats: Tumor-resident clones, often absent from pretreatment blood, expanded after pembrolizumab and then contracted.

Worth noting for this clone: Its antigen is still unknown.

The repertoire was sequenced with immunoSEQ multiplex PCR; TCRdb's copy has only in-frame clones and lacks some. The sample has about 84,000 clones, more than 65% seen once. The TCR-sequenced patients were three responders to pembrolizumab. The CDR3 has 15 residues. The ends were cut back, 3 bases at V and 5 bases at J, with 16 bases in the middle. Germline V gene data show CDR1 as SGHDN and CDR2 as FVKESK. The clonotype originates from an adult with mismatch repair-deficient cancer. This chain links TRBV14 with TRBJ1-1; D is unclear. Here the sequenced sample was peripheral blood, taken 12 weeks after starting pembrolizumab. The CDR3 loop reads CASSQSGFLGTEAFF. The CDR3 bases are TGTGCCAGCAGCCAGTCCGGGTTTTTGGGGACTGAAGCTTTCTTT.